This entry concerns a single T cell receptor beta chain. This entry comes from a study of control samples from healthy donors and cancer patients. Clones were sequenced by immunoSEQ multiplex PCR, and TCRdb holds only the in-frame ones, with some missing. The table has about 51,000 clones, 80% seen once. Germline V CDR1 and CDR2: SGHVS, FQNEAQ. Germline trimming cut 1 base from V and 1 base from J; bases unmatched to any gene: 1. The CDR3 spans 16 residues. The rearrangement joins TRBV7-8 to TRBJ2-2, with 9 bases that match TRBD2. This clonotype was sampled from a man between 65 and 80 years old in good health. What was sequenced was blood. Written as DNA, the CDR3 is TGTGCCAGCAGCTTAGGACTAGCGGAGAACACCGGGGAGCTGTTTTTT. Encoded protein: CASSLGLAENTGELFF.